The T cell receptor beta chain under discussion was sequenced for a study of immune characterization of retroperitoneal liposarcoma. TCRdb reprocessed the PCR reads with MiXCR, giving one entry per CDR3 protein. The profile shows around 11,000 distinct CDR3 sequences, roughly 28% of them singletons. The V gene lost 6 bases and the J gene lost 0 bases, with 9 bases spanning the gap. From germline, CDR1 is MNHNS and CDR2 SASEGT. The CDR3 is made up of 15 amino acids. There are a few counts of this clonotype. This TCR was recovered from a male donor with retroperitoneal liposarcoma. This chain joins TRBV6-1 and TRBJ1-6; D ambiguous. Sequencing was performed on blood. CDR3 loop: CASRDGSSYNSPLHF. For the CDR3, the DNA is TGTGCCAGCAGGGACGGTTCCTCCTATAATTCACCCCTCCACTTT.